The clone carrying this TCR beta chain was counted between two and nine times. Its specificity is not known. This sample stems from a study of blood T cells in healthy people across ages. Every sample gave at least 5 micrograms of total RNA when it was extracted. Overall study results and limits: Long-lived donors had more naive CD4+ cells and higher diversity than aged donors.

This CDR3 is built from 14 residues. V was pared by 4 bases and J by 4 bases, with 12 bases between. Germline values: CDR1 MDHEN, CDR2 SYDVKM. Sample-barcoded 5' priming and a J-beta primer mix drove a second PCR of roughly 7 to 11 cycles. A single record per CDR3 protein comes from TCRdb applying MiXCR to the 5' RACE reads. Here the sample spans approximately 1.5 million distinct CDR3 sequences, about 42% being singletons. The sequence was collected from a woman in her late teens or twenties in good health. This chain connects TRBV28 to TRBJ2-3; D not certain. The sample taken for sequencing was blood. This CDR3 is CASSWLAPADTQYF. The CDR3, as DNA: TGTGCCAGCAGTTGGCTCGCGCCGGCAGATACGCAGTATTTT.